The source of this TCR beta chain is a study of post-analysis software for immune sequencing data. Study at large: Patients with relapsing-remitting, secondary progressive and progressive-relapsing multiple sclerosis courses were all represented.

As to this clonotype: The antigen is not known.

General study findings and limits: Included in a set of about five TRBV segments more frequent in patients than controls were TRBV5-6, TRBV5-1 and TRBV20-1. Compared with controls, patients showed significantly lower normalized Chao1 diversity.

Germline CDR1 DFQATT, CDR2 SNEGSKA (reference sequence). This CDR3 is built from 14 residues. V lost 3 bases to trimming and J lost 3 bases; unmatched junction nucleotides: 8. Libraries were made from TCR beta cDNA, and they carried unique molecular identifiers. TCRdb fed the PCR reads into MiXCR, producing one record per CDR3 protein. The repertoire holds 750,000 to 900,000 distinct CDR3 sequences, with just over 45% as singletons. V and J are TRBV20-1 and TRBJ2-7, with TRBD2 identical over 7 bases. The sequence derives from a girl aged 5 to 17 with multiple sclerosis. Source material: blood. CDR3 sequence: CSASPPGRYYEQYF. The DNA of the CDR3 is TGCAGTGCTAGTCCTCCCGGGAGGTACTACGAGCAGTACTTC.